Listed below are T cell receptor beta chains from one sample, sequenced in a study of identical twins. TCRdb called the 5' RACE reads again in MiXCR, with one record for every CDR3 protein. This table holds roughly 770,000 distinct CDR3 sequences, 15% to 20% found once. This sample also appeared in a second study, on T cells expressing NK-cell markers.

The sample taken for sequencing was PBMCs. These receptors were obtained from a woman aged 18-29 years in good health. Each CDR3 is given with its conserved first and last residue. Fields, in order: J gene, D gene, V gene, clone size, CDR3 protein, CDR3 DNA. The D gene is left open where the match is weak. Clone size appears in some rows only: once, few, many, or a class for an expanded clone.

J gene: TRBJ2-4
D gene: TRBD2
V gene: TRBV7-6
clone size: -
CDR3 protein: CASSRAGGAKNIQYF
CDR3 DNA: TGTGCCAGCAGTAGGGCGGGAGGGGCCAAAAACATTCAGTACTTC

J gene: TRBJ2-1
D gene: TRBD2
V gene: TRBV28
clone size: few
CDR3 protein: CASSSLLERGGNEQFF
CDR3 DNA: TGTGCCAGCAGCTCATTATTGGAGCGGGGGGGCAATGAGCAGTTCTTC

J gene: TRBJ1-1
D gene: -
V gene: TRBV29-1
clone size: -
CDR3 protein: CSVAGVAEAFF
CDR3 DNA: TGCAGCGTCGCAGGGGTTGCTGAAGCTTTCTTT

J gene: TRBJ2-3
D gene: TRBD2
V gene: TRBV7-4
clone size: -
CDR3 protein: CASSLVSSGGTDTQYF
CDR3 DNA: TGTGCCAGCAGCTTAGTGTCTAGCGGGGGCACAGATACGCAGTATTTT

J gene: TRBJ2-3
D gene: TRBD2
V gene: TRBV5-1
clone size: -
CDR3 protein: CASSLALAGTTDTQYF
CDR3 DNA: TGCGCCAGCAGCTTGGCCCTAGCGGGGACCACAGATACGCAGTATTTT

J gene: TRBJ2-1
D gene: -
V gene: TRBV29-1
clone size: -
CDR3 protein: CSVNGDNEQFF
CDR3 DNA: TGCAGCGTGAATGGGGACAATGAGCAGTTCTTC

J gene: TRBJ2-5
D gene: -
V gene: TRBV7-2
clone size: few
CDR3 protein: CASSFRGIDRETQYF
CDR3 DNA: TGTGCCAGCAGCTTCCGGGGGATTGATAGAGAGACCCAGTACTTC

J gene: TRBJ2-7
D gene: TRBD2
V gene: TRBV6-2/TRBV6-3
clone size: few
CDR3 protein: CASTIRETSGSGRNEQYF
CDR3 DNA: TGTGCCAGCACCATCCGGGAGACTAGCGGGAGCGGGAGGAACGAGCAGTACTTC

J gene: TRBJ1-1
D gene: -
V gene: TRBV6-2/TRBV6-3
clone size: few
CDR3 protein: CASSYEGPRTFF
CDR3 DNA: TGTGCCAGCAGTTACGAGGGCCCTCGAACTTTCTTT

J gene: TRBJ1-2
D gene: -
V gene: TRBV12-3/TRBV12-4
clone size: -
CDR3 protein: CASNTGYSYGYTF
CDR3 DNA: TGTGCCAGCAATACAGGGTACTCCTATGGCTACACCTTC

J gene: TRBJ1-5
D gene: -
V gene: TRBV27
clone size: -
CDR3 protein: CASRRHGTEYYQPQHF
CDR3 DNA: TGTGCCAGCAGACGACACGGGACGGAATATTATCAGCCCCAGCATTTT

J gene: TRBJ2-3
D gene: TRBD1
V gene: TRBV6-1
clone size: -
CDR3 protein: CASSPGGFATDTQYF
CDR3 DNA: TGTGCCAGCAGCCCAGGGGGCTTTGCGACAGATACGCAGTATTTT

J gene: TRBJ1-3
D gene: -
V gene: TRBV2
clone size: -
CDR3 protein: CASSTIPRTIYF
CDR3 DNA: TGTGCCAGCTCGACCATCCCAAGGACCATATATTTT

J gene: TRBJ2-1
D gene: TRBD2
V gene: TRBV20-1
clone size: few
CDR3 protein: CSARVSGRFYEQFF
CDR3 DNA: TGCAGTGCTAGAGTGAGCGGGAGGTTTTATGAGCAGTTCTTC

J gene: TRBJ2-1
D gene: -
V gene: TRBV12-3/TRBV12-4
clone size: few
CDR3 protein: CASSTQSLTYNEQFF
CDR3 DNA: TGTGCCAGCAGTACCCAGTCCCTCACCTACAATGAGCAGTTCTTC

J gene: TRBJ2-7
D gene: TRBD1
V gene: TRBV6-1
clone size: few
CDR3 protein: CASSETPRDRAYEQYF
CDR3 DNA: TGTGCCAGCAGTGAAACTCCAAGGGACAGAGCCTACGAGCAGTACTTC

J gene: TRBJ1-2
D gene: -
V gene: TRBV29-1
clone size: -
CDR3 protein: CSVEWAGATTLYGYTF
CDR3 DNA: TGCAGCGTTGAATGGGCAGGTGCGACTACACTCTATGGCTACACCTTC

J gene: TRBJ2-7
D gene: TRBD1
V gene: TRBV25-1
clone size: -
CDR3 protein: CASSGPGGHEQYF
CDR3 DNA: TGTGCCAGCAGTGGTCCAGGGGGCCACGAGCAGTACTTC